This T cell receptor (beta chain) was sequenced in a study of blood T cell repertoires in COVID-19. At the level of the study: From T cells, B-cell-depleted T cells, or PBMCs came the material, which was cDNA or gDNA.

The germline V gene encodes CDR1 SGHDT and CDR2 YYEEEE. This CDR3 has 15 amino acids. V lost 3 bases, J lost 2 bases, and 4 bases stayed unmatched. Profiling relied on immunoSEQ multiplex PCR, and the TCRdb table lists in-frame clones only, not all of them. The sample comprises 150,000 to 200,000 clones, roughly 84% of which are singletons, and roughly 5% rests with the top ten. The chain couples TRBV5-6 to TRBJ2-3, with 9 bases that match TRBD1. Sequencing was done on a sample of peripheral blood. The receptor comes from a woman aged 45 to 65 with COVID-19, enrolled during active disease. The CDR3 DNA is TGTGCCAGCAGCTGGGACAGGGAGGCCACAGATACGCAGTATTTT. Its protein product is CASSWDREATDTQYF. Based on the CDR3 plus reference TRBV5-6 and TRBJ2-3, the full variable domain is DAGVTQSPTHLIKTRGQQVTLRCSPKSGHDTVSWYQQALGQGPQFIFQYYEEEERQRGNFPDRFSGHQFPNYSSELNVNALLLGDSALYLCASSWDREATDTQYFGPGTRLTVL.